The present entry profiles one T cell receptor beta chain with its context. The specificity of this receptor is unknown. No base quality information exists; no much larger clone differs at one position. The sample originates from a study of shared T cell receptors in the human thymus (TCRdb year 2021). Looking at the study overall: The study examined how self-reactive, shared T-cell receptor alpha chains are generated in the human thymus.

Trimming accounts for 6 bases at V and 8 bases at J, while the number of junction bases matched to no gene is 2. In the germline V gene, CDR1 corresponds to MNHEY and CDR2 to SVGAGI. Spanning cysteine to phenylalanine, the CDR3 consists of 12 amino acids. CDR3 DNA is the only sequence kept; it has 36 bases, read in frame from the first base. The library came from the immunoSEQ multiplex PCR assay. In its TCRdb copy, this immuneACCESS table keeps in-frame sequences only and misses some clones. Where compared with another copy, unresolved V genes explain less than half of these, and the others have no known cause. Across this sample there are some 700,000 clones, with roughly 88% seen only once. Under 0.012% of the sample goes to the ten largest clones. These records were also assigned to another study, of human thymus T cells. Per that second paper: The donors were immunologically healthy infants in Finland who had open corrective cardiac surgery for congenital heart defects. Thymus tissue was collected as surgical resects that were removed during corrective cardiac surgery. Biased V and J gene segment usage appeared to be present in both thymic and peripheral blood repertoires. According to the related research, thymic TCR repertoires were highly overlapping among unrelated individuals. The study used fewer than ten infant thymus samples plus four related peripheral blood samples to characterize TCR alpha and beta repertoires. The infant donors were roughly 7 to 250 days old, and the cohort included six males and two females. After being mechanically released from the tissue, thymocytes were kept at -70 degrees C in pellets of roughly 8.5-34 million cells. A QIAsymphony instrument was used to extract genomic DNA from frozen cell pellets. Using the immunoSEQ multiplex PCR assay, the TCRB and TCRAD loci were amplified from a standardized quantity of quality-controlled genomic DNA. The amplicons covered the V(D)J region and were long enough to include the CDR3 and to identify the V and J genes. The commercial immunoSEQ service was used to sequence amplicons on an Illumina platform. Primer bias and sequencing errors were corrected as previously described, and TCRAD and TCRB definitions were based on the IMGT database. Repertoires were analysed with immunoSEQ Analyzer 3.0 and VDJTools, covering basic statistics, V/J segment usage, diversity estimates, rarefaction and pairwise overlap. Chao1, ChaoE, Efron-Thisted, Shannon and inverse Simpson indices were used to estimate diversity, which was also estimated on datasets down-sampled to the smallest sample. Repertoire overlap was assessed by strict matching of CDR3 nucleotide sequence, V gene and J gene, and clustering was done by Jaccard-based multidimensional scaling. On average, thymus samples yielded around 850,000 unique TCRB clonotypes, whereas blood samples yielded approximately 90,000.

The sequenced material came from thymocytes. The TCR was taken from a girl less than two years old with a congenital heart defect. Donor details come from another sample of the same person, matched by shared clones. The sequence is built from TRBV6-5 and TRBJ2-1, and TRBD1 matches 9 of the central bases. The nucleotides read TGTGCCAGCAGCAGGGACAGGGATGAGCAGTTCTTC. This codes for CASSRDRDEQFF.